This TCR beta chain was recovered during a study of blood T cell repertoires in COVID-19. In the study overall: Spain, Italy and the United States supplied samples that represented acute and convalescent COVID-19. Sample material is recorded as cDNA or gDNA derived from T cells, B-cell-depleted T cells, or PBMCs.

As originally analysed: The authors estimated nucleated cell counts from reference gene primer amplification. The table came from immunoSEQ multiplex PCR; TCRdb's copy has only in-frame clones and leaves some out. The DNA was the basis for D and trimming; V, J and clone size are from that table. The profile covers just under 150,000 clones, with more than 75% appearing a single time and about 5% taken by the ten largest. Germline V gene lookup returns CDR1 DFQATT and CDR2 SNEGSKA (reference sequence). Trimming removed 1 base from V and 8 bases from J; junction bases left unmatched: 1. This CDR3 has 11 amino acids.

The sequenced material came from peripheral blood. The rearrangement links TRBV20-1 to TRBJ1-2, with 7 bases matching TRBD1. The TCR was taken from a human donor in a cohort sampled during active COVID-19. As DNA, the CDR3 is TGCAGTGCTAGAGGGGACAGCGGCTACACCTTC. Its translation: CSARGDSGYTF.